This TCR beta chain was captured in a study of blood T cell repertoires in COVID-19. Background on the study: Researchers got acute and convalescent COVID-19 samples from the United States, Italy and Spain. The cDNA or gDNA used as material had been derived from T cells, B-cell-depleted T cells, or PBMCs.

The repertoire was sequenced with immunoSEQ multiplex PCR; TCRdb's copy has only in-frame clones and lacks some. The sample lists about 110,000 clones; approximately 89% were seen once. Sequencing was performed on peripheral blood. This TCR was recovered from a man in his forties or fifties with acute or convalescent COVID-19.

The CDR3: CAWSNREGEKLFF. For the CDR3, the DNA is TGTGCCTGGAGCAACAGGGAGGGTGAAAAACTGTTTTTT. This rearrangement joins TRBV30 to TRBJ1-4, with D perhaps TRBD1 (6 bases). This CDR3 is 13 amino acids long. The V and J ends lost 3 bases and 7 bases respectively, with 12 bases between them. The germline V gene has CDR1 GTSNPN and CDR2 SVGIG (reference sequence).